The T cell receptor beta chain described here comes from a study of CD8 T cells in Susac syndrome (dated by TCRdb to about 2019). Study-wide context: The study used repertoire sequencing to test whether antigen drove CD8+ T cell activation and differentiation in Susac syndrome.

With regard to this clonotype: Its antigen is not yet known. No qualities accompany the bases; no much larger clone lies one base away.

RNA was extracted using the RNeasy kit, and roughly 0.45 to 1 microgram was reverse transcribed with random hexamers. TCR beta CDR3 regions were amplified with the immunoSEQ multiplex PCR assay covering 54 Vbeta and 13 Jbeta segments. Bias from PCR amplification was corrected by using a synthetic template baseline for primer optimization and for computational correction. Regarding the original processing steps: Reads were annotated to V, D and J genes per IMGT and analyzed with immunoSEQ Analyzer, keeping only productive sequences. To calculate clonality, Shannon entropy was normalized by log2 of the number of productive unique sequences and then subtracted from one. For each patient and control, public and private clones were evaluated within the 100 most prevalent clones. A clone was defined as Susac-specific if it was absent from the healthy and MS cohorts, from 1052 published viral clones and from other ImmuneACCESS disease sequences. TCRdb reprocessed the public reads (quality trimming at Q25 with fastp, clone calling with MiXCR) and kept in-frame beta chains. Rows matching on CDR3 protein sequence are summarized as one entry with the most common DNA and genes. The V and J calls here are based on TCRdb, not the publication. In this sample the table shows 150,000 or so distinct CDR3 sequences, about 93% of which occur a single time. Roughly 0.13% of the sample comes from the top ten.

The CDR3 starts with the cysteine, ends with the phenylalanine, and has 14 residues. The DNA shown is the 42-base CDR3, in frame from base 1. V is cut by 0 bases and J by 5 bases, and the space between the germline ends is 10 bases. High-throughput TCR beta sequencing profiled peripheral blood CD8+ and CD4+ T cells from healthy donors, Susac syndrome patients and multiple sclerosis patients. Healthy donors were included as age- and sex-matched controls. CD8+ TEMRA cells were enriched by FACS, while bulk CD8+ and CD4+ T cells were purified by magnetic negative isolation. Blood was collected in EDTA tubes and processed within 24 hours, with PBMCs isolated through density gradient centrifugation. PBMCs intended for TCR sequencing were cryopreserved in liquid nitrogen and thawed later in a water bath at 37 degrees C. Purity of sorted or isolated CD4+, CD8+ and CD8+ TEMRA cells was at least 90%. Here is what the overall study found, with its caveats: The number of individuals in the TCR sequencing and HLA analysis was acknowledged as relatively small.

This TCR was recovered from a human donor in good health. Sequences were obtained from CD4+ T cells from PBMCs. This chain joins TRBV12-3 or TRBV12-4 to TRBJ2-5, with a weak D call of TRBD1 (5 bases match). Here the CDR3 is given as CASSLAGDSETQYF. The sequenced DNA: TGTGCCAGCAGTTTAGCCGGAGACAGCGAGACCCAGTACTTC.